This entry describes one T cell receptor beta chain. This clonotype was counted between two and nine times. Its target antigen remains unknown. No much larger clonotype is one base removed from it; base qualities were not supplied. This specimen comes from a study of T-cell memory formation after mild COVID-19 (dated by TCRdb to about 2021). Notes on the research overall: TCR sequence clusters from the two donors were largely donor specific. In a couple of donors, T-cell clones that expanded and contracted after mild COVID-19 were tracked by sequencing TCRalpha and TCRbeta repertoires over time. Two young, previously healthy adult volunteers, one female and one male, were included in the cohort.

The investigation overall reported the following: SARS-CoV-2 specificity was not confirmed for the second-wave clones peaking on day 37. The detection of some responding clones in pre-infection memory suggests that pre-existing cross-reactive memory T cells joined the SARS-CoV-2 response. Clones that contracted from day 15 to 85 showed balanced CD4/CD8 phenotypes, whereas a second wave of clones that expanded from day 15 to 37 leaned towards CD4+. Contracting CD4+ clones were located mainly in the CM and EM memory subsets, whereas CD8+ clones were found to be enriched in EMRA. The study included only two mild cases, and larger cohorts that include severe cases with pre-infection samples were judged to be necessary.

Data came from an Illumina NovaSeq 6000. TCRalpha and TCRbeta cDNA libraries were constructed by 5'RACE with constant-segment primers, with sample barcodes and unique molecular identifiers being introduced. Trizol reagent was used to extract RNA from every sample. Libraries were amplified in two PCR steps, with a second sample barcode and Illumina TruSeq adapters added in the second step. Sequencing of libraries was performed on an Illumina NovaSeq with 2 x 150 bp paired-end reads. The paper's processing steps were these. Reads were demultiplexed and collapsed into UMI-guided consensus sequences with migec v1.2.7. Using mixcr v2.1.11, the UMI consensuses were aligned to TRA and TRB V and J templates and assembled into clonotypes. Clonotypes were classified as expanded or contracted when called significant by both edgeR and NoisET, with noise models trained on biological replicates. For edgeR calls, the cutoffs were a false discovery rate-adjusted p below 0.01 and a log2 fold-change threshold of 1. PCA with hierarchical clustering of max-normalized trajectories of the 1000 most abundant clonotypes was used as exploratory dynamics analysis. Separately sequenced CD4+ and CD8+ repertoires were used to assign a CD4 or CD8 phenotype to each responding clone. The public reads were reprocessed in TCRdb via fastp at Q25 and MiXCR, keeping in-frame beta chains. Merged by CDR3 protein, the rows form single entries marked with the most common genes and DNA. TCRdb, not the original authors, processed these V and J calls. The sample records approximately 570,000 distinct CDR3 sequences, under 20% of which are singletons. In total, the top ten clones hold approximately 12% of the sample.

Ficoll-Paque density gradient centrifugation was used to isolate PBMCs. The CDR3 starts with the cysteine, ends with the phenylalanine, and has 13 residues. Only the CDR3 DNA is retained, 39 bases long and in frame from the first base. V gives up 3 bases and J gives up 2 bases, and the segment between their germline ends measures 9 bases. The germline V gene yields SQVTM for CDR1 and ANQGSEA for CDR2. The chain is made from TRBV29-1 and TRBJ2-3; perhaps TRBD1 is the D gene, with 6 bases matching. The TCR was taken from an adult woman who had mild COVID-19 (a few samples of this study predate the infection). The sample titles of this study are shuffled in the database, so cell type and time point are left out; the donor was told from shared clones. Input material: PBMCs or a T cell subset sorted from them (not recorded which). The DNA sequence reads TGCAGCGTTGATTGGACAGCCACAGATACGCAGTATTTT. The translation is CSVDWTATDTQYF.